Presented here are 19 T cell receptor beta chains from one specimen sequenced in a study of molecular identifiers for immune sequencing clone quantification. From the PCR reads, TCRdb called clonotypes with MiXCR, one entry per CDR3 protein. In the table there are 40,000 or so distinct CDR3 sequences, over 15% of which are singletons. The specimen was naive CD8+ T cells from blood, with Jurkat cell RNA spiked in. The subset here: FACS-sorted CD8+CD4-CCR7+CD45RA+ naive T cells. The receptors come from a human donor in good health. Some libraries in this study had Jurkat cell RNA spiked in.

This clonotype was found many times. The chain carries TRBV15 and TRBJ1-1, with D tentatively TRBD1 (5 bases). V shed 5 bases and J shed 1 base, with 20 bases lying between them. CDR3 length: 17 amino acids. Germline CDR1 reads LNHNV; CDR2 reads YYDKDF (reference sequence). DNA for the CDR3: TGTGCCACCAGCTCATGGGGTGAGGCAGGGACGAACACTGAAGCTTTCTTT. It yields the protein CATSSWGEAGTNTEAFF.

This clonotype has a count of ten or more. The chain carries TRBV2 and TRBJ2-7; possible D gene TRBD2, 6 bases. The CDR3 is made up of 13 amino acids. Trimming pared 5 bases from V and 4 bases from J, leaving 12 bases between. Germline V lookup: CDR1 SNHLY, CDR2 FYNNEI. The CDR3 sequence: CASSPGLTYEQYF. The CDR3, as DNA: TGTGCCAGCAGTCCGGGACTCACATACGAGCAGTACTTC.

In this sample, this clonotype turned up many times. The chain uses TRBV9 and TRBJ2-2, with TRBD2 matching over 8 bases. From germline, CDR1 is SGDLS and CDR2 YYNGEE. The CDR3 consists of 16 residues. V was clipped by 0 bases and J by 4 bases; unmatched bases: 5. The CDR3 region is CASSVAGGAGTGELFF. The CDR3 DNA is TGTGCCAGCAGCGTAGCGGGGGGGGCAGGCACCGGGGAGCTGTTTTTT. The full variable domain, rest sourced from reference TRBV9 and TRBJ2-2, is DSGVTQTPKHLITATGQRVTLRCSPRSGDLSVYWYQQSLDQGLQFLIQYYNGEERAKGNILERFSAQQFPDLHSELNLSSLELGDSALYFCASSVAGGAGTGELFFGEGSRLTVL.

This clonotype has more than one count but fewer than ten. A single base separates this from a much larger clone, so it may be a read error. Because it lacks the conserved phenylalanine or tryptophan at the end, this CDR3 is likely a read error. CDR3 in amino acids: CASSGGGNYNEQFL. CDR3 DNA: TGTGCCAGTAGTGGCGGGGGGAATTACAATGAGCAGTTCCTC. The rearrangement joins TRBV19 to TRBJ2-1, with 8 bases aligning to TRBD2. This CDR3 is 14 amino acids long. Germline lookup yields CDR1 LNHDA and CDR2 SQIVND (reference sequence). The junction had 4 bases not matched to a gene; V was cut back by 5 bases and J by 4 bases.

This clonotype came up many times. The CDR3 DNA reads TGTGCCAGCAGCTTAGCAGCTTCCTACGAGCAGTACTTC. It encodes CASSLAASYEQYF. V gene TRBV7-9 combines with J gene TRBJ2-7; no reliable D call. Germline CDR1 SEHNR, CDR2 FQNEAQ (reference sequence). Trimming pared 0 bases from V and 1 base from J, leaving 4 bases between. CDR3 size: 13 residues.

On this clonotype: A read error may explain this, as a much larger clone is one base away. The J gene is TRBJ1-5, the V gene TRBV6-2 or TRBV6-3, with D tentatively TRBD1 (5 bases). There are 17 residues in the CDR3. Germline V CDR1 and CDR2: MNHEY, SVGEGT. Trimming removed 6 bases at V and 1 base at J, with 19 bases between. CDR3 protein: CASSDTAGFPSNQPQHF. The CDR3 DNA reads TGTGCCAGCAGCGACACAGCAGGGTTTCCGAGCAATCAGCCCCAGCATTTT.

The table lists this clonotype with many counts. The chain recombines TRBV18 with TRBJ1-2; D unresolved. The germline V gene encodes CDR1 KGHSH and CDR2 LQKENI. Trimming stripped 6 bases from V and 6 bases from J, with 14 bases between. This CDR3 is built from 13 residues. The CDR3 DNA sequence: TGTGCCAGCTCCGAAACTTCCGGGGATGGCTACACCTTC. This translates into CASSETSGDGYTF.

Concerning this clonotype itself: At one boundary the junction diverges from the germline segment, which might be a read error. The DNA of the CDR3 is TGTGCCACCAGTGACTCCCCGTCCCCCGAGCAGTGCTTC. This sequence encodes CATSDSPSPEQCF. This sequence joins TRBV24-1 and TRBJ2-7; unclear D gene. Germline V gives CDR1 KGHDR, CDR2 SFDVKD. This CDR3 contains 13 residues.

The V call is TRBV4-3, the J call TRBJ2-3; the D gene is possibly TRBD2 (5 bases). The CDR3 runs 13 residues. The V end was cut by 5 bases, the J end by 4 bases, with 10 bases between. Per germline, CDR1 LGHNA and CDR2 YSLEER. Here the CDR3 reads CASSEGGPDTQYF. Written as DNA, the CDR3 is TGCGCCAGCAGCGAAGGAGGTCCAGATACGCAGTATTTT.

This clonotype was recorded at least ten times. The chain combines TRBV7-9 with TRBJ2-1; D ambiguous. CDR3 length: 11 amino acids. CDR1 and CDR2 from the germline V gene are SEHNR and FQNEAQ (reference sequence). The ends were cut back, 5 bases at V and 3 bases at J, with 2 bases in the middle. CDR3 sequence reads: CASSDYNEQFF. Here the CDR3 DNA reads TGTGCCAGCAGCGACTACAATGAGCAGTTCTTC.

This clonotype has a count of ten or more. The chain has TRBV7-2 and TRBJ2-1; 9 positions match TRBD2. The germline CDR1 and CDR2 sequences are SGHTA and FQGNSA. The CDR3 runs to 14 residues. V trimming: 4 bases; J trimming: 8 bases; junction bases outside the gene matches: 6. In nucleotides, the CDR3 is TGTGCCAGCAGCTCGGGACTAGCCCCCGATGAGCAGTTCTTC. Its translation is CASSSGLAPDEQFF.

V is TRBV7-9 and J is TRBJ2-7; D gene unclear. The CDR3 sequence is 17 residues long. Germline CDR1 is SEHNR and CDR2 is FQNEAQ (reference sequence). With 5 bases removed from V and 0 bases from J, the gap between germline ends came to 20 bases. The CDR3 nucleotides read TGTGCCAGCAGCACTTCCCCCGGACGCTCAAGCTCCTACGAGCAGTACTTC. Translating gives CASSTSPGRSSSYEQYF.

This clonotype was counted ten times or more. The V call is TRBV2, the J call TRBJ1-1, with D tentatively TRBD1 (6 bases). Germline V gives CDR1 SNHLY, CDR2 FYNNEI. V was clipped by 3 bases and J by 7 bases, with 15 bases between them. This CDR3 spans 14 amino acids. This CDR3 reads CASSDPGGAHEAFF. Here the CDR3 DNA reads TGTGCCAGCAGTGATCCGGGGGGGGCGCATGAAGCTTTCTTT.

The sample holds many counts of this clonotype. The gene calls are TRBV27 and TRBJ2-7, with 7 bases lining up with TRBD1. In germline, CDR1 is MNHEY, CDR2 SMNVEV (reference sequence). Germline trimming cut 0 bases from V and 3 bases from J; bases unmatched to any gene: 14. CDR3 length: 18 residues. As DNA, the CDR3 is TGTGCCAGCAGTTTATCCCGCTTCGACCCAGGGGGTTACTACGAGCAGTACTTC. Translation gives CASSLSRFDPGGYYEQYF.

This clonotype has at least ten counts. The rearrangement uses TRBV5-5 and TRBJ1-1; no definite D call. Germline assignment: CDR1 SGHKS and CDR2 YYEKEE (reference sequence). This CDR3 comprises 11 residues. Trimming shortened V by 0 bases and J by 10 bases, and 7 bases separated the two germline ends. The CDR3, as DNA: TGTGCCAGCAGCTTGGGGCCGGGAGCTTTCTTT. This codes for CASSLGPGAFF.

The chain carries TRBV7-6 and TRBJ1-1; TRBD1 might be the D (5 bases). Germline V gene sequence: CDR1 SGHVS, CDR2 FNYEAQ. V lost 5 bases and J lost 4, with 14 bases in between. There are 14 residues in the CDR3. CDR3 region: CASSPGTPSTEAFF. CDR3 DNA sequence: TGTGCCAGCAGCCCAGGGACCCCGAGCACTGAAGCTTTCTTT.

This clonotype was recorded at least ten times. The rearrangement links TRBV6-2 or TRBV6-3 to TRBJ1-5, with no clear D. The CDR3 contains 14 residues. Trimming stripped 5 bases from V and 4 bases from J, with 12 bases between. Looked up from germline, CDR1 is MNHEY and CDR2 is SVGEGT. Here the CDR3 reads CASSPGLGNQPQHF. DNA of the CDR3: TGTGCCAGCAGTCCTGGCCTGGGGAATCAGCCCCAGCATTTT.

Many counts were recorded for this clonotype. The gene calls are TRBV28 and TRBJ1-5, with 7 bases aligning to TRBD1. The J segment lost 6 bases and the V segment lost 5 bases, leaving 4 bases of the junction unmatched. The CDR3 runs 13 residues. Germline values: CDR1 MDHEN, CDR2 SYDVKM. The CDR3 spells CASSVQGTQPQHF. The DNA for the CDR3 is TGTGCCAGCAGTGTACAGGGGACTCAGCCCCAGCATTTT.

Note on this clonotype: With a much larger clone just one base away, this may be a read error. The chain links TRBV7-9 to TRBJ2-5, with TRBD1 matching 7 bases. V lost 2 bases and J lost 7; bases outside the gene matches: 13. Germline-derived CDR1 and CDR2 are SEHNR and FQNEAQ (reference sequence). The CDR3 loop spans 16 amino acids. In nucleotides, the CDR3 is TGTGCCAGCAGCTTACCGTATGGGACAGAAGAAGGGACCCAGTACTTC. It translates to CASSLPYGTEEGTQYF.